This T cell receptor beta chain was documented in a study of cytomegalovirus exposure and HLA in healthy donors. Separate from the approximately 700-subject first cohort was the roughly 130-subject validation cohort, to which the donors belonged. The CDR3 extends over 14 amino acids. Germline assignment: CDR1 MNHNY and CDR2 SVGAGI (reference sequence). Trimming removed 0 bases from V and 6 bases from J; junction bases left unmatched: 4. Remarks on this clone: Its cognate antigen is unknown.

Study-level findings and limits: Cytomegalovirus-associated status was assigned to more than 150 TCR beta chains. It was found in a later analysis that first-cohort TCR clusters tended to co-occur in the approximately 130 validation repertoires.

The table came from immunoSEQ multiplex PCR; TCRdb's copy has only in-frame clones and leaves some out. There are some 100,000 clones in the sample; roughly 83% occur only once, and roughly 5.3% lies in the top ten. V is TRBV6-6 and J is TRBJ2-7; 8 nucleotides line up with TRBD1. The sequence was collected from a man aged 18 to 30 in good health and CMV-seronegative. The sequenced sample consisted of PBMCs. CDR3 nucleotides: TGTGCCAGCAGTTACTCCCAGGGGGCTGTCGAGCAGTACTTC. This sequence encodes CASSYSQGAVEQYF.